This T cell receptor beta chain came from a study of T cell responses to AZD1222 COVID-19 vaccine. Regarding the study as a whole: Baseline serostatus was positive in only six AZD1222 recipients. With two AZD1222 doses given, Spike-specific TCR breadth and depth both rose.

Turning to this clone: Its specificity is not known.

The protocol was immunoSEQ multiplex PCR, while the TCRdb copy is restricted to in-frame clones and leaves out a portion. Found here are 110,000 to 150,000 clones, about nine tenths of them singletons; the top ten hold roughly 3.1%. With 5 bases removed from V and 6 bases from J, the gap between germline ends came to 19 bases. In germline, CDR1 is SGHAT, CDR2 FQNNGV. CDR3 length equals 15 residues. The chain employs TRBV11-2 and TRBJ1-2, with D possibly being TRBD1 (6 bases). Sequencing was performed on peripheral blood, taken on day 0 of AZD1222 vaccination. This sequence was found in an adult in good health. CDR3 nucleotides: TGTGCCAGCAGCCCGAACCAGGGGACCCAGCATGGCTACACCTTC. Amino acids: CASSPNQGTQHGYTF.